Presented here are 31 T cell receptor beta chains from one specimen sequenced in a study of T cell repertoires in cytomegalovirus infection. MiXCR was run by TCRdb on the reads, yielding one entry per CDR3 protein. Of fewer than 300,000 distinct CDR3 sequences in the sample, under 30% are singletons; the top ten hold around 14%. The specimen was PBMCs. The receptors come from a human donor in good health (CMV status not recorded). Some clones in this sample may be carry-over from other donors' samples.

The chain has TRBV19 and TRBJ2-1; D remains ambiguous. V lost 1 base and J lost 7, with 5 bases in between. The CDR3 is 12 residues long. In germline, CDR1 is LNHDA, CDR2 SQIVND (reference sequence). Here the CDR3 reads CASSIGRNEQFF. CDR3 coding DNA: TGTGCCAGTAGTATAGGGAGAAATGAGCAGTTCTTC.

This chain joins TRBV6-1 and TRBJ2-7, with a tentative D call TRBD1 (6 bases). The CDR3 covers 13 residues. V lost 2 bases and J 5 bases, leaving 10 bases between the germline ends. Per germline, CDR1 MNHNS and CDR2 SASEGT. The CDR3 DNA follows: TGTGCCAGCAGTGAATCAGGGGTCCACGAGCAGTACTTC. Encoded protein: CASSESGVHEQYF.

The chain carries TRBV6-6 and TRBJ2-6; D is uncertain. The CDR3 extends over 10 amino acids. The germline V gene has CDR1 MNHNY and CDR2 SVGAGI (reference sequence). V lost 6 bases to trimming and J lost 6 bases, with 0 bases between them. DNA of the CDR3: TGTGCCAGCAGGGCCAACGTCCTGACTTTC. It encodes CASRANVLTF.

This clonotype has a handful of counts. The chain combines TRBV7-3 with TRBJ2-3; no definite D call. The CDR3 extends over 13 amino acids. From germline, CDR1 is SGHTA and CDR2 FQGTGA. The V end lost 3 bases, the J end lost 6 bases, and 10 bases lay between the germline ends. CDR3 nucleotides: TGTGCCAGCAGCTTCGAGGTATGGGATACGCAGTATTTT. Protein: CASSFEVWDTQYF.

The table lists this clonotype with a few counts. The rearrangement uses TRBV20-1 and TRBJ1-4, with TRBD1 identical over 8 bases. The junction had 6 bases not matched to a gene; V was cut back by 5 bases and J by 7 bases. From germline, CDR1 is DFQATT and CDR2 SNEGSKA (reference sequence). The length of the CDR3 is 13 residues. The CDR3 loop reads CSAVSDRAEKLFF. CDR3 sequence (DNA): TGCAGTGCTGTATCGGACAGGGCTGAAAAACTGTTTTTT.

The chain recombines TRBV28 with TRBJ2-7, with D perhaps given as TRBD1 or TRBD2 (5 bases each). This CDR3 has 11 residues. CDR1 and CDR2 (germline): MDHEN, SYDVKM. V lost 2 bases and J lost 8, with 7 bases in between. The DNA of the CDR3 is TGTGCCAGCAGTTTAATGGGACAGCAGTACTTC. Translation gives CASSLMGQQYF.

This clonotype was seen more than once but under ten times. The chain links TRBV6-2 or TRBV6-3 to TRBJ1-4, with D tentatively TRBD1 (5 bases). Germline V lookup: CDR1 MNHEY, CDR2 SVGEGT. The CDR3 loop spans 15 amino acids. Trimming took off 4 bases at V and 7 bases at J, with 16 bases between the two ends. In nucleotides, the CDR3 is TGTGCCAGCAGTTCCCCGACCGGGGGGAGTGAAAAACTGTTTTTT. Amino acid sequence: CASSSPTGGSEKLFF.

V usage is TRBV28 and J usage is TRBJ2-7; 8 bases agree with TRBD1. Unmatched junction bases numbered 8, after V lost 10 bases and J lost 6 bases. Germline CDR1 and CDR2: MDHEN and SYDVKM. This CDR3 is 12 amino acids long. This CDR3 reads CATSTGVSEQYF. DNA of the CDR3: TGTGCCACCTCGACAGGGGTATCCGAGCAGTACTTC.

This clonotype was counted many times. V usage is TRBV7-4 and J usage is TRBJ2-7; D perhaps matches TRBD1 (6 bases). Trimming stripped 4 bases from V and 4 bases from J, with 17 bases between. Looked up from germline, CDR1 is SGHVT and CDR2 is SQSDAQ. CDR3 size: 15 residues. The CDR3 reads CASSSRQAERYEQYF. As DNA, the CDR3 is TGTGCCAGCAGCTCAAGACAGGCGGAGAGATACGAGCAGTACTTC.

About this clonotype: A read error may produce the germline difference seen at one junction end. The J gene is TRBJ2-5, the V gene TRBV12-3 or TRBV12-4, with D possibly being TRBD2 (6 bases). This CDR3 contains 16 residues. CDR3 bases: TGTGCCAGCAGTGTAGCGGAGCCAGCCCTCCAAGAGACCCAGTACTTC. The encoded protein is CASSVAEPALQETQYF.

The rearrangement links TRBV24-1 to TRBJ2-1; 8 bases are shared with TRBD2. V was clipped by 2 bases and J by 4 bases; unmatched bases: 6. This CDR3 is built from 16 residues. Germline CDR1 is KGHDR and CDR2 is SFDVKD. The CDR3 sequence: CATSDSVGLGYNEQFF. Here the CDR3 DNA reads TGTGCCACCAGTGATTCGGTGGGACTAGGGTACAATGAGCAGTTCTTC.

The chain employs TRBV7-2 and TRBJ2-3; D remains ambiguous. The CDR3 is 14 amino acids. The germline V and J ends were trimmed by 1 base and 2 bases, with 7 bases remaining between them. CDR1 is SGHTA, CDR2 FQGNSA, per germline. This CDR3 is CASSLVSVTDTQYF. CDR3 coding DNA: TGTGCCAGCAGCTTAGTTTCTGTCACAGATACGCAGTATTTT.

The V and J genes are TRBV20-1 and TRBJ2-3; TRBD2 matches at 8 bases. The V gene end was trimmed by 0 bases and the J gene end by 4 bases; junction bases not matched to a gene: 9. CDR3 length: 16 amino acids. Germline V lookup: CDR1 DFQATT, CDR2 SNEGSKA (reference sequence). CDR3 sequence reads: CSARDARRGGPDTQYF. In DNA form, the CDR3 reads TGCAGTGCTAGAGATGCCCGACGGGGGGGCCCAGATACGCAGTATTTT.

The chain recombines TRBV7-2 with TRBJ2-5, with 10 bases identical to TRBD2. Per germline, CDR1 SGHTA and CDR2 FQGNSA. Trimming cost V 5 bases and J 5 bases; bases outside gene matches: 11. The CDR3 is 16 amino acids. CDR3 loop: CASSQRGGRLSETQYF. The CDR3 nucleotides read TGTGCCAGCAGCCAGCGGGGGGGGCGTCTCTCGGAGACCCAGTACTTC.

CDR3 sequence (DNA): TGCAGTGCTAAAACAGGGGACAGGGCGGTAGATACGCAGTATTTT. This codes for CSAKTGDRAVDTQYF. The chain carries TRBV20-1 and TRBJ2-3, with 9 bases matching TRBD1. Germline CDR1 is DFQATT and CDR2 is SNEGSKA (reference sequence). The CDR3 loop spans 15 amino acids. V was pared by 4 bases and J by 5 bases, with 10 bases of the junction left unmatched.

The CDR3 reads CSASTGTANTEAFF. Written as DNA, the CDR3 is TGCAGTGCTAGCACCGGGACAGCGAACACTGAAGCTTTCTTT. The rearrangement links TRBV20-1 to TRBJ1-1; TRBD1 agrees at 7 bases. J was trimmed by 1 base and V by 3 bases; bases with no gene match: 5. The CDR3 covers 14 residues. Germline V lookup: CDR1 DFQATT, CDR2 SNEGSKA (reference sequence).

The rearrangement joins TRBV5-5 to TRBJ2-5, with TRBD2 as a possible D gene (5 bases). CDR1 SGHKS and CDR2 YYEKEE come from the germline V gene (reference sequence). This CDR3 region has 15 residues. V was trimmed by 1 base and J by 7 bases, leaving 17 bases between them. CDR3 nucleotides: TGTGCCAGCAGCTTGCATTTGACCGAGCGGAGGACCCAGTACTTC. This translates into CASSLHLTERRTQYF.

The chain recombines TRBV12-3 or TRBV12-4 with TRBJ2-1; TRBD2 matches 10 bases. The V segment lost 3 bases and the J segment 5 bases; nucleotides outside the gene matches: 10. The CDR3 consists of 17 residues. The CDR3 DNA reads as TGTGCCAGCAGTTTTTATGTAGCGGGGGGCCGGGACAATGAGCAGTTCTTC. It encodes CASSFYVAGGRDNEQFF.

This clonotype appeared a few times. This chain links TRBV7-3 with TRBJ2-2; D is perhaps TRBD1 (6 bases). Trimming removed 5 bases at V and 5 bases at J, with 18 bases between. The CDR3 has 16 residues. CDR1 and CDR2 (germline): SGHTA, FQGTGA. The CDR3 DNA reads TGTGCCAGCAGCCCCCAAAACGGACAGTTGACCGGGGAGCTGTTTTTT. It yields the protein CASSPQNGQLTGELFF.

The gene calls are TRBV29-1 and TRBJ1-1; no clear D gene. Germline V lookup: CDR1 SQVTM, CDR2 ANQGSEA. Trimming pared 4 bases from V and 6 bases from J, leaving 9 bases between. This CDR3 spans 11 amino acids. In DNA form, the CDR3 reads TGCAGCGTTGTGTTGGTAGCTGAAGCTTTCTTT. Protein product: CSVVLVAEAFF.

The V call is TRBV28, the J call TRBJ2-7; 10 nucleotides align to TRBD2. Germline V gives CDR1 MDHEN, CDR2 SYDVKM. The CDR3 contains 14 residues. V trimming: 8 bases; J trimming: 4 bases; junction bases outside the gene matches: 8. CDR3 coding DNA: TGTGCCAGCGGCAGCGGGAGGGCTAGGTACGAGCAGTACTTC. The encoded protein is CASGSGRARYEQYF.

This clonotype was seen ten or more times. CDR3 DNA sequence: TGTGCCAGCAGCTTACTGGTCCAAGCTACAGATACGCAGTATTTT. Translating it yields CASSLLVQATDTQYF. This chain links TRBV7-6 with TRBJ2-3, with unresolved D. Germline V CDR1 and CDR2: SGHVS, FNYEAQ. Trimming stripped 2 bases from V and 3 bases from J, with 12 bases between. The CDR3 sequence is 15 residues long.

As regards this clonotype: The junction departs from the called germline gene at one end, perhaps through a read error. V is TRBV7-7 and J is TRBJ2-1; D might be TRBD2 (5 bases). This CDR3 spans 14 amino acids. From germline, CDR1 is SSHAT and CDR2 FNYEAQ (reference sequence). The CDR3 here is CASSLVSQSGEQFF. CDR3 nucleotides: TGTGCTAGCAGCTTAGTCAGCCAGAGCGGTGAGCAGTTCTTC.

This chain links TRBV5-1 with TRBJ2-5; no clear D gene. CDR3 size: 15 residues. Germline V lookup: CDR1 SGHRS, CDR2 YFSETQ. The V end was cut by 1 base, the J end by 7 bases, with 17 bases between. As DNA, the CDR3 is TGCGCCAGCAGCTTGTCCCCTCCGAATCACGGGACCCAGTACTTC. This encodes CASSLSPPNHGTQYF.

The rearrangement joins TRBV5-1 to TRBJ2-1; D might be TRBD1 or TRBD2, each matching 6 bases. The CDR3 sequence is 14 residues long. The V end lost 5 bases, the J end lost 4 bases, and 13 bases lay between the germline ends. Germline V gene sequence: CDR1 SGHRS, CDR2 YFSETQ. CDR3 bases: TGCGCCAGCAGGGAGGGGGGTAGTTACAATGAGCAGTTCTTC. The encoded protein is CASREGGSYNEQFF.

This clonotype was detected a few times. The chain is built from TRBV29-1 and TRBJ1-2; perhaps TRBD1 as D (6 bases). Deletions cut 3 bases from V and 7 bases from J, with 15 bases between. CDR1 is SQVTM and CDR2 is ANQGSEA in the germline V gene. The CDR3 contains 13 residues. DNA for the CDR3: TGCAGCGTTGAGGCGGGGGGCGCGGGTGGCTACACCTTC. Translating gives CSVEAGGAGGYTF.

Notes on this clonotype: A much bigger clone sits one base away, suggesting this may be a read error. This rearrangement joins TRBV6-8 to TRBJ1-6; D is unclear. The germline gives CDR1 MNHGY, CDR2 SAAAGT. V dropped 3 bases and J dropped 12 bases, with 9 bases sitting between them. The length of the CDR3 is 12 residues. The CDR3 spells CASSYLRLPLHF. The DNA of the CDR3 is TGTGCCAGCAGTTATTTGAGATTACCCCTCCACTTT.

This clonotype was detected many times. The rearrangement joins TRBV7-2 to TRBJ1-4; TRBD1 is a possible D gene (5 bases). CDR1 is SGHTA and CDR2 is FQGNSA in the germline V gene. The CDR3 is 14 residues long. Trimming shortened V by 7 bases and J by 5 bases, and 14 bases separated the two germline ends. DNA for the CDR3: TGTGCCAGCACCCTCGGGGGAGTAAATGAAAAACTGTTTTTT. Protein product: CASTLGGVNEKLFF.

A few counts support this clonotype. V usage is TRBV12-3 or TRBV12-4 and J usage is TRBJ2-7; 7 positions agree with TRBD2. V dropped 8 bases and J dropped 5; count of bases not matched to a gene: 12. The CDR3 is made up of 14 amino acids. The DNA of the CDR3 is TGTGCCAGCTCACCGGGCGGGAGTCTTCACGAGCAGTACTTC. It codes for CASSPGGSLHEQYF.

The chain joins TRBV12-3 or TRBV12-4 to TRBJ1-1; D is ambiguous. This CDR3 contains 13 residues. Trimming took 5 bases from V and 1 from J, leaving 8 bases between them. The CDR3 sequence is CASSGWENTEAFF. In DNA, the CDR3 is TGTGCCAGCAGTGGGTGGGAGAACACTGAAGCTTTCTTT.

V and J are TRBV28 and TRBJ2-1; no firm D call. This CDR3 comprises 16 residues. CDR1 MDHEN and CDR2 SYDVKM come from the germline V gene. Trimming shortened V by 3 bases and J by 0 bases, and 12 bases separated the two germline ends. CDR3 sequence reads: CASSFFEGVSYNEQFF. DNA for the CDR3: TGTGCCAGCAGTTTTTTTGAAGGAGTCTCCTACAATGAGCAGTTCTTC.